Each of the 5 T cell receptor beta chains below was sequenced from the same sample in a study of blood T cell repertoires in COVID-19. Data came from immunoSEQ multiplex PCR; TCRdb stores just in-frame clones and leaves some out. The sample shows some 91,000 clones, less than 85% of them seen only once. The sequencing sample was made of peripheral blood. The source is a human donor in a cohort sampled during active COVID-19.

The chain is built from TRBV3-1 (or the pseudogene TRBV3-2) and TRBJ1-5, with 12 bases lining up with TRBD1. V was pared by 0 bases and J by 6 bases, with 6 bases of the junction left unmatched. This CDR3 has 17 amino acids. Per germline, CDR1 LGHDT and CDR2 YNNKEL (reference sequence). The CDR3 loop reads CASSQDLGTGGGQPQHF. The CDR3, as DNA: TGTGCCAGCAGCCAAGATCTCGGGACAGGGGGCGGTCAGCCCCAGCATTTT.

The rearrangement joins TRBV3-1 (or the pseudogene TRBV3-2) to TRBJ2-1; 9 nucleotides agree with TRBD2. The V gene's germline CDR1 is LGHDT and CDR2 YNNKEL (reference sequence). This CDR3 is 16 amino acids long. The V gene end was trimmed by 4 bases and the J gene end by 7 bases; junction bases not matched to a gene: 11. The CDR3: CASSPRGAGGPNEQFF. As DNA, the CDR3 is TGTGCCAGCAGCCCCCGGGGGGCGGGAGGGCCTAATGAGCAGTTCTTC.

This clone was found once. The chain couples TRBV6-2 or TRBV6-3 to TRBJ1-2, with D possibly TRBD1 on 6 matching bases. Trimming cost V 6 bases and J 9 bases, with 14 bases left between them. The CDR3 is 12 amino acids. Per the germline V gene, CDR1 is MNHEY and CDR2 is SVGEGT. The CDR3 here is CASSQTGDSYTF. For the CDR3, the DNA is TGTGCCAGCAGCCAGACTGGGGACAGCTACACCTTC.

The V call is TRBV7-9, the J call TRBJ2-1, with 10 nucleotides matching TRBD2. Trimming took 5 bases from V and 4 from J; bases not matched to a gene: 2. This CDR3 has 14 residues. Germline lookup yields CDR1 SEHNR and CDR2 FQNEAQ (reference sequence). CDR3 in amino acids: CASSRTSGYNEQFF. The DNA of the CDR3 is TGTGCCAGCAGCCGGACTAGCGGTTACAATGAGCAGTTCTTC.

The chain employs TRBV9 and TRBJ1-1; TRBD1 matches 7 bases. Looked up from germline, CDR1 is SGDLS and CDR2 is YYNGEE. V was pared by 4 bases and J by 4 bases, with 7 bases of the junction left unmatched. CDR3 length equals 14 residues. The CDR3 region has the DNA TGTGCCAGCAGCACTACAGGGGTGGGCACTGAAGCTTTCTTT. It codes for CASSTTGVGTEAFF.